The source of this T cell receptor beta chain is a study of cytomegalovirus exposure and HLA in healthy donors. Study-wide results and limits: Previously analyzed data showed that most TCR beta V segments were productive at a frequency of about 87% or about 30%. For cytomegalovirus status, the classifier reportedly gave diagnoses with high specificity and sensitivity. Apart from CMV serostatus, no immune exposure information was available.

Notes on this clone: The antigen is unknown.

The primer mix had 60 Vbeta and 13 Jbeta primers. How the authors handled the data: Around 80 million unique TCR beta chains, roughly 11 million of them shared, were counted by a later analysis. Only in-frame clones appear in the TCRdb table, and some are missing; sequencing was by immunoSEQ multiplex PCR. Clonal size and the V and J genes are those of that table, whereas D and trimming came from the DNA. Among under 150,000 clones listed, around 82% were seen once. Per the germline V gene, CDR1 is MNHNS and CDR2 is SASEGT. The CDR3 consists of 15 residues. Between the trimmed V and J ends, which lost 4 bases and 6 bases, there was a span of 13 bases.

The clonotype originates from a boy between 5 and 17 years old in good health and CMV-seronegative. Sequencing input: PBMCs. The rearrangement joins TRBV6-1 to TRBJ1-6; D is ambiguous. The CDR3 loop reads CASSGNTGGNSPLHF. CDR3 DNA: TGTGCCAGCAGTGGGAACACCGGCGGTAATTCACCCCTCCACTTT.